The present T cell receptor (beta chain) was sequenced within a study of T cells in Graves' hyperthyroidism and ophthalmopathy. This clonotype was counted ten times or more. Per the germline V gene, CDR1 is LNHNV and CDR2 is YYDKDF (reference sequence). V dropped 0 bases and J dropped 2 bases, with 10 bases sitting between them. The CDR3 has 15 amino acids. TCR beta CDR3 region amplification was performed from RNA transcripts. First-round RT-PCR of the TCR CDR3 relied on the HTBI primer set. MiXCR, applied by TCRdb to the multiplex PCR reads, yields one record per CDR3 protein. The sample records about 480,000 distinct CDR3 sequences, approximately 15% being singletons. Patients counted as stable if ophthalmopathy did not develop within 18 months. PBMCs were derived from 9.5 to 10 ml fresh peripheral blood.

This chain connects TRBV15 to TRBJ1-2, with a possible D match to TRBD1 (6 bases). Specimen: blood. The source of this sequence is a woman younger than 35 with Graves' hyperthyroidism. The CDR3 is CATSREGGTNYGYTF. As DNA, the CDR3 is TGTGCCACCAGCAGAGAAGGAGGGACAAACTATGGCTACACCTTC.